Each of the 17 T cell receptor beta chains below was sequenced from the same sample in a study of blood T cell repertoires in COVID-19. Sequencing used immunoSEQ multiplex PCR; TCRdb keeps in-frame clones, though not all of them. The sample yields tens of thousands of clones, around 88% seen once. Material for sequencing was peripheral blood. Receptors originate from a human donor with acute or convalescent COVID-19. The donor label of this sample is uncertain.

The V and J genes are TRBV6-5 and TRBJ2-7, with TRBD1 matching over 9 bases. Trimming cost V 6 bases and J 4 bases; bases outside gene matches: 10. CDR1 MNHEY and CDR2 SVGAGI come from the germline V gene. The CDR3 has 15 residues. The CDR3 loop reads CASRKPTGGMYEQYF. The CDR3 DNA follows: TGTGCCAGCAGGAAACCGACAGGGGGGATGTACGAGCAGTACTTC.

This clone was seen a few times. The chain combines TRBV14 with TRBJ2-7, with 8 bases fitting TRBD1. CDR1 is SGHDN, CDR2 FVKESK, per germline. The CDR3 is made up of 13 amino acids. J gave up 2 bases and V 6 bases, and 3 bases lay outside the gene matches. The CDR3: CASRVQGAYEQYF. In DNA, the CDR3 is TGTGCCAGCAGGGTACAGGGGGCCTACGAGCAGTACTTC.

The chain couples TRBV6-6 to TRBJ1-1; 8 bases align to TRBD1. The ends lost 5 bases at V and 1 base at J; junction bases unmatched: 6. This CDR3 spans 15 amino acids. Per germline, CDR1 MNHNY and CDR2 SVGAGI (reference sequence). The DNA of the CDR3 is TGTGCCAGCAGTACCACAGGGACAGGGAACACTGAAGCTTTCTTT. Its protein is CASSTTGTGNTEAFF.

V is TRBV19 and J is TRBJ2-5, with TRBD2 matching over 8 bases. This CDR3 is built from 15 residues. J gave up 3 bases and V 4 bases, and 7 bases lay outside the gene matches. Per germline, CDR1 LNHDA and CDR2 SQIVND (reference sequence). As DNA, the CDR3 is TGTGCCAGTAGTACCAGCGGGGGCTTAAAAGAGACCCAGTACTTC. Translated: CASSTSGGLKETQYF.

This chain links TRBV9 with TRBJ2-5; 12 bases line up with TRBD2. V was clipped by 2 bases and J by 5 bases; unmatched bases: 10. The V gene's germline CDR1 is SGDLS and CDR2 YYNGEE. This CDR3 spans 17 amino acids. CDR3 region: CASSVGVRTSGMETQYF. For the CDR3, the DNA is TGTGCCAGCAGCGTGGGGGTGCGGACTAGCGGGATGGAGACCCAGTACTTC.

This clone was picked up one time. The rearrangement joins TRBV18 to TRBJ2-5; no clear D. Germline loops: CDR1 KGHSH, CDR2 LQKENI. V was clipped by 1 base and J by 1 base, with 13 bases between them. This CDR3 has 16 amino acids. The CDR3 DNA sequence: TGTGCCAGCTCACCACAGATATCGGGTCCCCAAGAGACCCAGTACTTC. It encodes CASSPQISGPQETQYF. The full variable domain, with the rest looked up from reference TRBV18 and TRBJ2-5, is NAGVMQNPRHLVRRRGQEARLRCSPMKGHSHVYWYRQLPEEGLKFMVYLQKENIIDESGMPKERFSAEFPKEGPSILRIQQVVRGDSAAYFCASSPQISGPQETQYFGPGTRLLVL.

This clone has only a few counts. V is TRBV7-2 and J is TRBJ2-1, with TRBD2 matching 13 bases. The CDR3 has 16 residues. Germline V gives CDR1 SGHTA, CDR2 FQGNSA. With 1 base clipped from V and 7 bases from J, the junction kept 4 bases outside the gene matches. This CDR3 is CASSLGLAGGGNEQFF. Here the CDR3 DNA reads TGTGCCAGCAGCTTAGGACTAGCGGGAGGAGGAAATGAGCAGTTCTTC.

The chain carries TRBV7-8 and TRBJ2-2; 11 positions match TRBD2. Trimming at V came to 6 bases and at J to 7 bases, leaving 13 bases not matched to a gene. CDR1 SGHVS and CDR2 FQNEAQ come from the germline V gene. There are 17 residues in the CDR3. The CDR3 spells CASSPILAGGPVGELFF. DNA for the CDR3: TGTGCCAGCAGTCCCATTTTAGCGGGGGGGCCGGTCGGGGAGCTGTTTTTT.

The chain has TRBV6-5 and TRBJ2-1; D unclear. The CDR3 consists of 14 residues. CDR1 and CDR2 from the germline V gene are MNHEY and SVGAGI. V lost 8 bases to trimming and J lost 0 bases, with 11 bases between them. CDR3 bases: TGTGCCAGCTTCCCGGGTAGCTCCTACAATGAGCAGTTCTTC. Its translation: CASFPGSSYNEQFF.

The chain employs TRBV18 and TRBJ1-4; 7 bases are a match to TRBD1. This CDR3 has 16 amino acids. Looked up from germline, CDR1 is KGHSH and CDR2 is LQKENI. The V segment lost 4 bases and the J segment 2 bases; nucleotides outside the gene matches: 7. The CDR3 DNA follows: TGTGCCAGCTCACTTAATCAGGGGGTGACTAATGAAAAACTGTTTTTT. Encoded protein: CASSLNQGVTNEKLFF.

This chain links TRBV24-1 with TRBJ2-5; the D is unclear. The germline gives CDR1 KGHDR, CDR2 SFDVKD. Trimming took off 3 bases at V and 0 bases at J, with 4 bases between the two ends. The length of the CDR3 is 13 residues. The CDR3 DNA sequence: TGTGCCACCAGTGATGCGTACCAAGAGACCCAGTACTTC. As protein: CATSDAYQETQYF.

V is TRBV9 and J is TRBJ1-5; D is uncertain. The CDR3 contains 15 residues. Germline V gene lookup returns CDR1 SGDLS and CDR2 YYNGEE. V was shortened by 5 bases and J by 0 bases, with 12 bases between the two germline ends. The CDR3 coding sequence is TGTGCCAGCAGTGGGGAGGGAAGTAGCAATCAGCCCCAGCATTTT. Translation: CASSGEGSSNQPQHF. The whole variable domain, filled in from reference TRBV9 and TRBJ1-5, reads DSGVTQTPKHLITATGQRVTLRCSPRSGDLSVYWYQQSLDQGLQFLIQYYNGEERAKGNILERFSAQQFPDLHSELNLSSLELGDSALYFCASSGEGSSNQPQHFGDGTRLSIL.

As regards this clone: Within the sample, other DNA sequences also encode this same CDR3. The genes are TRBV5-1 and TRBJ1-3; possibly TRBD1 for D (5 bases). Germline-derived CDR1 and CDR2 are SGHRS and YFSETQ. The CDR3 sequence is 14 residues long. Trimming pared 1 base from V and 0 bases from J, leaving 5 bases between. The CDR3 region has the DNA TGCGCCAGCAGCTTGAGGGGCTCTGGAAACACCATATATTTT. This encodes CASSLRGSGNTIYF.

This sequence joins TRBV13 and TRBJ2-5; a weak D match, TRBD2 (6 bases). The V gene lost 2 bases and the J gene lost 1 base, with 17 bases spanning the gap. This CDR3 region has 17 residues. Germline CDR1 and CDR2: PRHDT and FYEKMQ (reference sequence). As DNA, the CDR3 is TGTGCCAGCAGCTTATTCCGGACGGAGGGGTTCCAAGAGACCCAGTACTTC. The encoded protein is CASSLFRTEGFQETQYF.

This clone was counted a few times. V gene TRBV6-4 combines with J gene TRBJ2-6; the match to TRBD1 covers 7 bases. Germline CDR1 reads MRHNA; CDR2 reads SNTAGT. This CDR3 has 15 amino acids. The trim removed 3 bases at V and 1 base at J, leaving 0 bases unmatched. For the CDR3, the DNA is TGTGCCAGCAGTGAGGGACAGTCTGGGGCCAACGTCCTGACTTTC. This encodes CASSEGQSGANVLTF.

V gene TRBV4-2 combines with J gene TRBJ2-3; 12 positions match TRBD2. This CDR3 contains 19 residues. Germline lookup yields CDR1 LGHNA and CDR2 YNFKEQ. Germline trimming cut 0 bases from V and 0 bases from J; bases unmatched to any gene: 7. The CDR3 sequence is CASSQDPSGGVASTDTQYF. CDR3 DNA: TGTGCCAGCAGCCAAGATCCTAGCGGGGGGGTTGCTAGCACAGATACGCAGTATTTT.

The CDR3 is CASSQEAAALSYEQYF. Here the CDR3 DNA reads TGTGCCAGCAGCCAAGAGGCAGCGGCCCTCTCCTACGAGCAGTACTTC. This rearrangement joins TRBV4-2 to TRBJ2-7, with a weak D call TRBD2 (5 bases). The CDR3 sequence is 16 residues long. The V gene's germline CDR1 is LGHNA and CDR2 YNFKEQ. V was pared by 0 bases and J by 0 bases, with 12 bases between.